This record concerns one TCR beta chain sequence. Its antigen is as yet unknown. This CDR3 spans 13 amino acids. V gave up 3 bases and J gave up 10 bases; unmatched junction bases: 6. Germline CDR1 LNHDA, CDR2 SQIVND (reference sequence). The data were produced by immunoSEQ multiplex PCR, yet TCRdb's version contains in-frame clones alone and is incomplete. The sample holds roughly 270,000 clones, approximately 89% seen once. The sample belongs to a study of Ad26.COV2.S vaccination and SARS-CoV-2 variants. Findings and caveats of the study: The placebo group had lower spike-specific TCR breadth than the vaccine recipients did.

Treatment defined: 19 received Ad26.COV2.S at low or high dose, single or two shots; roughly five received placebo; per-sample allocation not given. Samples were taken on day 63 after the first vaccine or placebo injection. The study used a vaccine consisting of an Ad26 vector that expressed Wuhan-strain SARS-CoV-2 spike. The V call is TRBV19, the J call TRBJ1-2; 9 bases match TRBD1. Sample: peripheral blood, taken in a trial of Ad26.COV2.S vaccine versus placebo. The receptor's source is a person aged 18-65 years who received the Ad26.COV2.S COVID-19 vaccine or a placebo. CDR3 bases: TGTGCCAGTAGTATCGGGACAGGGCGTTCCTACACCTTC. Translating it yields CASSIGTGRSYTF.